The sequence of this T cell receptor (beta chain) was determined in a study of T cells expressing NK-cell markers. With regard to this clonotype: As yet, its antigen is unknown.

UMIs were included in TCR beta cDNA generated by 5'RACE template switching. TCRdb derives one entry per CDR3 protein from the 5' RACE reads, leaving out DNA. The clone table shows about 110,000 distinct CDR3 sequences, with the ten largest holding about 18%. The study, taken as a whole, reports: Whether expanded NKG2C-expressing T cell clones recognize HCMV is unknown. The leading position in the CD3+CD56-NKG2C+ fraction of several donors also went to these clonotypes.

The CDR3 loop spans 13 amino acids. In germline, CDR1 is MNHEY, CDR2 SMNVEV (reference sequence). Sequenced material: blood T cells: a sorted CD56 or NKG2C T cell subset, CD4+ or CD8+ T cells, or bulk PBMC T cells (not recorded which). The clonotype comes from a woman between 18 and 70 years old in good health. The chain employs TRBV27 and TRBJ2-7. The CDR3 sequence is CASSSGGSYEQYF.